This paragraph reports one T cell receptor beta chain. Its antigen remains unidentified. 60 Vbeta and 13 Jbeta primers were used in PCR. TCRdb's copy holds only in-frame clones and misses some; the assay was immunoSEQ multiplex PCR. The sample includes 150,000 to 200,000 clones, about 77% of them seen just once. These donors counted as nominally healthy when sampled, but unrecorded immune exposures were likely. The source of the sample is a study of cytomegalovirus exposure and HLA in healthy donors. Turning to the study itself: Earlier findings included 90 million to 120 million unique TCR beta sequences obtained from about 180 million T cells.

General observations from the study: Researchers had no immune exposure information except CMV serostatus available.

V lost 6 bases, J lost 6 bases, and 8 bases lay in between. Germline V gene sequence: CDR1 LGHNA, CDR2 YNFKEQ. The CDR3 is made up of 12 amino acids. Sequenced input: PBMCs. This rearrangement joins TRBV4-2 to TRBJ2-2; D unclear. The TCR originated in a man between 18 and 29 years old in good health and CMV-seropositive. This CDR3 reads CASRPTAGELFF. CDR3 nucleotides: TGTGCCAGCAGGCCTACAGCCGGGGAGCTGTTTTTT.